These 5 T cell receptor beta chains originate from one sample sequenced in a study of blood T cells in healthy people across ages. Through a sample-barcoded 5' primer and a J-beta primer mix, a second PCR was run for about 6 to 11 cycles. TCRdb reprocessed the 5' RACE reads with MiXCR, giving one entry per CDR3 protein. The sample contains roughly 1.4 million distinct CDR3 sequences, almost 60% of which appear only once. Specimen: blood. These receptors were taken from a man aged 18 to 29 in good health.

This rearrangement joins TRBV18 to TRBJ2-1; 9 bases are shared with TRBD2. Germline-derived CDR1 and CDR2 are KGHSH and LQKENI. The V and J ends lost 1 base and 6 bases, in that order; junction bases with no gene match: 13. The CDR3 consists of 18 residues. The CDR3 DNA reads TGTGCCAGCTCACCACAGGGGCCTGGGCTAGCGGGGACCAATGAGCAGTTCTTC. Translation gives CASSPQGPGLAGTNEQFF.

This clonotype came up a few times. CDR3 protein: CASSFGTTSQETQYF. The CDR3 DNA sequence: TGCGCCAGCAGCTTCGGGACTACCAGCCAAGAGACCCAGTACTTC. This sequence joins TRBV5-1 and TRBJ2-5, with TRBD2 identical over 7 bases. Germline V gene sequence: CDR1 SGHRS, CDR2 YFSETQ. This CDR3 comprises 15 residues. Losses at the gene ends were 2 bases for V and 1 base for J; bases not matched to a gene: 5.

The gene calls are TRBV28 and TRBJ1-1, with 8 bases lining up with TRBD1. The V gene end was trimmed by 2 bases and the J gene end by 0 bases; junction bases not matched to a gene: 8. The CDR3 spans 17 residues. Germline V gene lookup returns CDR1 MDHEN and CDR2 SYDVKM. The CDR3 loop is CASSLHPGGRVNTEAFF. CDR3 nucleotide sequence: TGTGCCAGCAGTTTACATCCAGGGGGCAGGGTGAACACTGAAGCTTTCTTT.

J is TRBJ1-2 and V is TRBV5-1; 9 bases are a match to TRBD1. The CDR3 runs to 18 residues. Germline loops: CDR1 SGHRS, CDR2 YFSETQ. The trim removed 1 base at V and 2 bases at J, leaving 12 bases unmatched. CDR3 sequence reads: CASSLYGTGGAENYGYTF. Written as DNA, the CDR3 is TGCGCCAGCAGCTTGTATGGAACAGGGGGCGCGGAAAACTATGGCTACACCTTC.

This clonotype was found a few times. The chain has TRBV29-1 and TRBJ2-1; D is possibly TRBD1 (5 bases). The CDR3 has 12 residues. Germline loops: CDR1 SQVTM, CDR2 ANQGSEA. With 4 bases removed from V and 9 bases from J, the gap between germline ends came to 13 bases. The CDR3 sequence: CSVGAGFGEQFF. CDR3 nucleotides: TGCAGCGTTGGGGCAGGGTTCGGTGAGCAGTTCTTC.